The sequence of this T cell receptor (beta chain) was determined in a study of Ad26.COV2.S vaccination and SARS-CoV-2 variants. On the study more broadly: Ad26.COV2.S shots went into the muscle once or twice, 56 days apart.

Only in-frame clones appear in the TCRdb table, and some are missing; sequencing was by immunoSEQ multiplex PCR. Among around 350,000 clones listed, about 85% were seen once. Worth noting for this clone: The antigen is unknown.

Study results and caveats: Estimates derived from TCR breadth and depth analyses may have underestimated total T cell responses. Placebo recipients and vaccine recipients were similar in non-spike TCR breadth.

Treatment of the sample: roughly 20 received Ad26.COV2.S at low or high dose, single or two shots; about 5 received placebo; per-sample allocation not given. Samples came from day 63 after the first vaccine or placebo injection. V lost 6 bases to trimming and J lost 5 bases, with 16 bases between them. CDR1 and CDR2 (germline): WSHSY, SAAADI. This CDR3 comprises 14 residues. The sequence was collected from a person aged 18-65 years who received the Ad26.COV2.S COVID-19 vaccine or a placebo. The sample consisted of peripheral blood, taken in a trial of Ad26.COV2.S vaccine versus placebo. The chain links TRBV10-2 to TRBJ1-1, with TRBD1 as a possible D gene (6 bases). CDR3 loop: CASRPGHQATEAFF. In nucleotides, the CDR3 is TGCGCCAGCAGACCGGGACACCAGGCTACTGAAGCTTTCTTT.